The next 5 T cell receptor beta chains were all read from a single sample in a study of technical replicates of blood from a few donors. TCRdb's copy holds only in-frame clones and misses some; the assay was immunoSEQ multiplex PCR. The sample carries around 95,000 clones, about 94% recorded once. Sequencing was carried out using T cells isolated from PBMCs. These receptors all come from a human donor in good health.

The genes are TRBV4-1 and TRBJ1-3, with D unclear. Germline V gene data show CDR1 as MGHRA and CDR2 as YSYEKL. V was shortened by 1 base and J by 2 bases, with 9 bases between the two germline ends. The CDR3 contains 15 residues. The CDR3 DNA follows: TGCGCCAGCAGCCAAGCAGGAATAGCTGGAAACACCATATATTTT. Its protein product is CASSQAGIAGNTIYF.

The chain is built from TRBV19 and TRBJ2-2, with 7 bases that match TRBD2. Germline values: CDR1 LNHDA, CDR2 SQIVND (reference sequence). The CDR3 has 18 amino acids. The V segment lost 5 bases and the J segment 4 bases; nucleotides outside the gene matches: 16. CDR3 DNA: TGTGCCAGTAGTGTAACGAGCGGGATTCCTTGGGGCACCGGGGAGCTGTTTTTT. Residues: CASSVTSGIPWGTGELFF.

The chain employs TRBV6-5 and TRBJ2-3, with 11 nucleotides matching TRBD1. The CDR3 contains 14 residues. The trim removed 5 bases at V and 4 bases at J, leaving 2 bases unmatched. The V gene's germline CDR1 is MNHEY and CDR2 SVGAGI. This CDR3 reads CASSRTGGSDTQYF. The CDR3 nucleotides are TGTGCCAGCAGTCGGACAGGGGGCTCAGATACGCAGTATTTT.

The chain joins TRBV7-9 to TRBJ2-3; 7 positions match TRBD1. The trim removed 4 bases at V and 4 bases at J, leaving 20 bases unmatched. Germline lookup yields CDR1 SEHNR and CDR2 FQNEAQ (reference sequence). CDR3 length: 19 amino acids. In DNA form, the CDR3 reads TGTGCCAGCAGCTCCCATTGGGGTGGATATACAGGGGTTGCAGATACGCAGTATTTT. Translating it yields CASSSHWGGYTGVADTQYF.

The chain couples TRBV5-5 to TRBJ2-7; TRBD1 matches 8 bases. Germline CDR1 reads SGHKS; CDR2 reads YYEKEE (reference sequence). CDR3 length: 15 residues. V trimming: 4 bases; J trimming: 5 bases; junction bases outside the gene matches: 11. The DNA for the CDR3 is TGTGCCAGCAGCCGAAGCCGGACAGGGCTGAACGAGCAGTACTTC. It specifies CASSRSRTGLNEQYF.